The TCR beta chain under discussion was sequenced for a study of CD8 T cells in ankylosing spondylitis. General study results and limits: Characteristic of ankylosing spondylitis blood, it appeared, was a TCR beta motif comprising about eight highly homologous variants. A subset of motif variants has previously been described in the synovial fluid and blood of reactive arthritis. Reports say disease-linked clones showed up significantly more in matched ankylosing spondylitis synovial fluid.

Using quantitative 5'-RACE with molecular barcodes, the authors made TCR beta libraries. From the 5' RACE reads, TCRdb called clonotypes with MiXCR, one entry per CDR3 protein. The sample holds 200,000 or so distinct CDR3 sequences; 13% are singletons and the top ten take approximately 9.9%. This clonotype has more than one count but fewer than ten. Its antigen is currently unknown. This clonotype originated in a female donor with ankylosing spondylitis or in good health (not recorded which). The sequenced material came from blood, either unsorted or a sorted T cell fraction (not recorded which).

The CDR3 here is CASNRDGTYNEQFF. CDR3 sequence (DNA): TGTGCCAGCAATCGGGACGGCACCTACAATGAGCAGTTCTTC. The chain combines TRBV14 with TRBJ2-1; D tentatively fits TRBD1 or TRBD2 (5 bases each). The V and J ends lost 7 bases and 2 bases respectively, with 12 bases between them. Germline V gene data show CDR1 as SGHDN and CDR2 as FVKESK. This CDR3 contains 14 residues.